The sequence of this TCR beta chain was determined in a study of human T cells and chemical hapten exposure. MiXCR, run by TCRdb on the RACE reads, gives a single entry per CDR3 protein. The sample has 45,000 to 65,000 distinct CDR3 sequences, approximately 9.9% seen once. The time point denotes: pre-sensitization, week 0. Treatment specified: therapeutic diphenylcyclopropenone sensitization with weekly scalp DPC. This clonotype was observed many times. Losses at the gene ends were 5 bases for V and 5 bases for J; bases not matched to a gene: 11. Per the germline V gene, CDR1 is MNHEY and CDR2 is SVGAGI. This CDR3 has 16 amino acids.

The rearrangement links TRBV6-5 to TRBJ1-4; 7 bases are shared with TRBD1. Source: whole blood, taken in connection with sensitization to the hapten diphenylcyclopropenone (DPC). This receptor was identified in a man between 40 and 49 years old with alopecia areata. Some clones in this sample may be carry-over from other donors' samples. CDR3 bases: TGTGCCAGCAGTACCCTTTCCCCGGGACAGAATGAAAAACTGTTTTTT. Its translation is CASSTLSPGQNEKLFF.